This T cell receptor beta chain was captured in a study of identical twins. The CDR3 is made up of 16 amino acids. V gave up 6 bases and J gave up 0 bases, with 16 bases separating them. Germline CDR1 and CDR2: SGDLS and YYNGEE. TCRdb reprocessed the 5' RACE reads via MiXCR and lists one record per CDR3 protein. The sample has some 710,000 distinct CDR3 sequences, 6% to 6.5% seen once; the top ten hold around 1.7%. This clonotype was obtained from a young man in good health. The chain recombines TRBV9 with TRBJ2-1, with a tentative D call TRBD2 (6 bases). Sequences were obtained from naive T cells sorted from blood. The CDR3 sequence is CASTGGSWSSYNEQFF. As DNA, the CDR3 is TGTGCCAGCACTGGGGGGAGCTGGAGCTCCTACAATGAGCAGTTCTTC.